One and the same sample provided the 10 T cell receptor beta chains below, sequenced in a study of radiation and T cells in renal cell carcinoma. Measured with immunoSEQ multiplex PCR; TCRdb has only the in-frame clones, and not every one. The top ten hold roughly 25% of the sample, which has 130,000 or so clones, around 78% seen once. Described time point: baseline pretreatment blood. Treatment specified: 15 Gy SBRT to primary tumor, nephrectomy 4 weeks later. This sample comprised blood, obtained from a patient whose treatment included radiotherapy and nephrectomy. The origin of the receptors is a woman in her forties or fifties with renal cell carcinoma.

The rearrangement uses TRBV4-1 and TRBJ1-5; TRBD1 aligns across 7 bases. The CDR3 length is 15 residues. V was pared by 3 bases and J by 3 bases, with 5 bases of the junction left unmatched. The V gene's germline CDR1 is MGHRA and CDR2 YSYEKL. The CDR3 sequence: CASSHTDRSNQPQHF. Written as DNA, the CDR3 is TGCGCCAGCAGCCACACGGACAGGTCCAATCAGCCCCAGCATTTT.

This clone was found once. CDR3 region: CAIAVYNEQFF. The CDR3, as DNA: TGTGCCATAGCGGTCTACAATGAGCAGTTCTTC. The chain is built from TRBV6-6 and TRBJ2-1; the D gene is possibly TRBD2 (6 bases). V shed 10 bases and J shed 3 bases, with 7 bases lying between them. Germline values: CDR1 MNHNY, CDR2 SVGAGI (reference sequence). CDR3 length: 11 residues.

The V gene is TRBV28, the J gene TRBJ1-1, with D possibly TRBD1 on 6 matching bases. V was shortened by 5 bases and J by 1 base, with 17 bases between the two germline ends. This CDR3 region has 16 residues. Germline CDR1 reads MDHEN; CDR2 reads SYDVKM. The CDR3 region has the DNA TGTGCCAGCAGTATAATCAATGGGGGGGCGAACACTGAAGCTTTCTTT. Translation: CASSIINGGANTEAFF.

This chain's CDR3 is CASSQDQGTNTQYF. The CDR3 bases are TGCGCCAGCAGCCAAGACCAGGGGACTAATACGCAGTATTTT. V and J are TRBV4-3 and TRBJ2-3; D is possibly TRBD2 (7 bases). V shed 0 bases and J shed 7 bases, with 11 bases lying between them. This CDR3 is 14 amino acids long. Germline V lookup: CDR1 LGHNA, CDR2 YSLEER.

V gene TRBV18 combines with J gene TRBJ2-7, with D tentatively TRBD2 (5 bases). Deletions cut 5 bases from V and 5 bases from J, with 19 bases between. The CDR3 has 15 amino acids. CDR1 and CDR2 from the germline V gene are KGHSH and LQKENI. This CDR3 is CASSDGALETDEQYF. The CDR3 DNA follows: TGTGCCAGCTCAGACGGCGCACTAGAAACCGACGAGCAGTACTTC.

V and J are TRBV11-2 and TRBJ2-7, with TRBD2 identical over 11 bases. The ends lost 0 bases at V and 4 bases at J; junction bases unmatched: 8. The CDR3 consists of 17 residues. Germline V gene sequence: CDR1 SGHAT, CDR2 FQNNGV. The CDR3 sequence is CASSLDRAVAGGYEQYF. The CDR3, as DNA: TGTGCCAGCAGCTTAGATCGCGCGGTAGCGGGGGGGTACGAGCAGTACTTC.

The V and J genes are TRBV5-1 and TRBJ1-4; 11 bases agree with TRBD1. The germline CDR1 and CDR2 sequences are SGHRS and YFSETQ. The CDR3 consists of 16 residues. V was clipped by 4 bases and J by 8 bases; unmatched bases: 10. CDR3 coding DNA: TGCGCCAGCAGCGTCGGGACAGGGGGTTACAGGGAAAAACTGTTTTTT. As protein: CASSVGTGGYREKLFF. The whole variable domain, remainder taken from reference TRBV5-1 and TRBJ1-4, is KAGVTQTPRYLIKTRGQQVTLSCSPISGHRSVSWYQQTPGQGLQFLFEYFSETQRNKGNFPGRFSGRQFSNSRSEMNVSTLELGDSALYLCASSVGTGGYREKLFFGSGTQLSVL.

V gene TRBV7-9 combines with J gene TRBJ1-1; D might be TRBD1 (6 bases). The germline V and J ends were trimmed by 3 bases and 6 bases, with 14 bases remaining between them. From germline, CDR1 is SEHNR and CDR2 FQNEAQ (reference sequence). This CDR3 is built from 14 residues. DNA of the CDR3: TGTGCCAGCAGCTTTGCGGGGGCAGGGGCTGAAGCTTTCTTT. Translated, it gives CASSFAGAGAEAFF.

In DNA form, the CDR3 reads TGTGCCAGCAGCCGACCGGGGCAAGGACACCAGCCCCAGCATTTT. Its translation is CASSRPGQGHQPQHF. The chain is built from TRBV7-2 and TRBJ1-5; maybe TRBD1 (5 bases). The ends were cut back, 5 bases at V and 7 bases at J, with 18 bases in the middle. The CDR3 length is 15 residues. In germline, CDR1 is SGHTA, CDR2 FQGNSA. The variable domain in full, with the rest retrieved from reference TRBV7-2 and TRBJ1-5, is GAGVSQSPSNKVTEKGKDVELRCDPISGHTALYWYRQSLGQGLEFLIYFQGNSAPDKSGLPSDRFSAERTGGSVSTLTIQRTQQEDSAVYLCASSRPGQGHQPQHFGDGTRLSIL.

The chain joins TRBV5-6 to TRBJ1-5; 7 bases match TRBD1. Germline assignment: CDR1 SGHDT and CDR2 YYEEEE. The CDR3 is 13 residues long. V shed 3 bases and J 11 bases; nucleotides not matched to a gene: 8. The CDR3 sequence is CASSSIDRVAQHF. The DNA of the CDR3 is TGTGCCAGCAGCTCGATAGACAGGGTAGCCCAGCATTTT.